These 20 T cell receptor beta chains share one sample of origin, sequenced in a study of blood T cell repertoires in COVID-19. The method was immunoSEQ multiplex PCR; TCRdb's version includes in-frame clones alone and lacks a portion of them. The table records almost 55,000 clones, over 70% of them present only once. The sample consisted of peripheral blood. The receptors originated from a human donor in a cohort sampled during active COVID-19.

The chain is built from TRBV27 and TRBJ2-7; TRBD2 matches at 10 bases. The CDR3 has 15 residues. The V segment lost 5 bases and the J segment 3 bases; nucleotides outside the gene matches: 7. CDR1 MNHEY and CDR2 SMNVEV come from the germline V gene (reference sequence). This CDR3 is CASSPIAGGGYEQYF. The CDR3 DNA sequence: TGTGCCAGCAGTCCAATAGCGGGAGGAGGCTACGAGCAGTACTTC.

CDR3 residues: CASGLVRGETQYF. CDR3 DNA: TGTGCTAGTGGTTTGGTAAGGGGAGAGACCCAGTACTTC. The chain is built from TRBV12-5 and TRBJ2-5; tentatively, D is TRBD1 (5 bases). V lost 0 bases and J 4 bases, leaving 6 bases between the germline ends. Germline values: CDR1 LGHNT, CDR2 FRNRAP. This CDR3 has 13 amino acids. Complete variable domain (other parts from reference TRBV12-5 and TRBJ2-5): DARVTQTPRHKVTEMGQEVTMRCQPILGHNTVFWYRQTMMQGLELLAYFRNRAPLDDSGMPKDRFSAEMPDATLATLKIQPSEPRDSAVYFCASGLVRGETQYFGPGTRLLVL.

The chain couples TRBV11-2 to TRBJ2-1, with D possibly matching TRBD2 (5 bases). The CDR3 is made up of 10 amino acids. Per germline, CDR1 SGHAT and CDR2 FQNNGV. With 4 bases removed from V and 11 bases from J, the gap between germline ends came to 6 bases. The CDR3 sequence is CASSSGKQFF. In nucleotides, the CDR3 is TGTGCCAGCAGCTCCGGGAAGCAGTTCTTC. Combining the CDR3 with reference TRBV11-2 and TRBJ2-1 gives the whole variable domain EAGVAQSPRYKIIEKRQSVAFWCNPISGHATLYWYQQILGQGPKLLIQFQNNGVVDDSQLPKDRFSAERLKGVDSTLKIQPAKLEDSAVYLCASSSGKQFFGPGTRLTVL.

The rearrangement links TRBV20-1 to TRBJ2-5; 10 bases are shared with TRBD1. CDR1 and CDR2 from the germline V gene are DFQATT and SNEGSKA (reference sequence). The CDR3 loop spans 21 amino acids. V trimming: 3 bases; J trimming: 2 bases; junction bases outside the gene matches: 24. In nucleotides, the CDR3 is TGCAGTGCTAGTTTGGAGAAAGCGAGGCGCGTAGGACAGGGGGTTCAAGAGACCCAGTACTTC. Amino acids: CSASLEKARRVGQGVQETQYF.

The V and J genes are TRBV5-4 and TRBJ1-2; a weak D match, TRBD1 (6 bases). Germline V gene data show CDR1 as SGHNT and CDR2 as YYREEE (reference sequence). Trimming stripped 1 base from V and 2 bases from J, with 9 bases between. This CDR3 is built from 14 residues. The CDR3 DNA is TGTGCCAGCAGCTTGCAGGGGCGGAACTATGGCTACACCTTC. It encodes CASSLQGRNYGYTF.

The J gene is TRBJ1-2, the V gene TRBV3-1 (or the pseudogene TRBV3-2), with TRBD1 as a possible D gene (6 bases). Germline CDR1 is LGHDT and CDR2 is YNNKEL (reference sequence). V lost 1 base, J lost 5 bases, and 11 bases lay in between. This CDR3 has 14 amino acids. As DNA, the CDR3 is TGTGCCAGCAGCCAAGTTCCAGGGGAGTATGGCTACACCTTC. This codes for CASSQVPGEYGYTF.

J is TRBJ1-4 and V is TRBV2; 10 bases align to TRBD1. J was trimmed by 7 bases and V by 3 bases; bases with no gene match: 5. The CDR3 covers 15 residues. Per the germline V gene, CDR1 is SNHLY and CDR2 is FYNNEI. The CDR3 nucleotides are TGTGCCAGCAGTGATCGACAGGGGGCTGTTGAAAAACTGTTTTTT. It codes for CASSDRQGAVEKLFF.

The genes are TRBV29-1 and TRBJ1-2; 8 nucleotides line up with TRBD1. From germline, CDR1 is SQVTM and CDR2 ANQGSEA. V gave up 7 bases and J gave up 2 bases; unmatched junction bases: 9. The CDR3 loop spans 14 amino acids. The CDR3 sequence is CSATDREGNYGYTF. In DNA, the CDR3 is TGCAGCGCCACGGACAGGGAAGGGAACTATGGCTACACCTTC.

The V call is TRBV19, the J call TRBJ2-3, with 7 bases matching TRBD1. Germline assignment: CDR1 LNHDA and CDR2 SQIVND (reference sequence). Germline trimming cut 4 bases from V and 0 bases from J; bases unmatched to any gene: 1. CDR3 length: 14 amino acids. The CDR3 nucleotides read TGTGCCAGTAGTAAGGGACAGAGCACAGATACGCAGTATTTT. This sequence encodes CASSKGQSTDTQYF.

V gene TRBV18 combines with J gene TRBJ2-1; TRBD2 aligns across 9 bases. Looked up from germline, CDR1 is KGHSH and CDR2 is LQKENI. The V gene end was trimmed by 3 bases and the J gene end by 4 bases; junction bases not matched to a gene: 7. The CDR3 runs 16 residues. The CDR3 loop reads CASSPLPTSGYNEQFF. The CDR3 DNA reads as TGTGCCAGCTCACCGCTCCCGACTAGCGGATACAATGAGCAGTTCTTC.

V is TRBV3-1 (or the pseudogene TRBV3-2) and J is TRBJ2-3; 7 nucleotides match TRBD1. Germline V gives CDR1 LGHDT, CDR2 YNNKEL (reference sequence). Unmatched junction bases numbered 7, after V lost 0 bases and J lost 4 bases. There are 16 residues in the CDR3. CDR3 protein: CASSQDRQGISDTQYF. In nucleotides, the CDR3 is TGTGCCAGCAGCCAAGACAGACAGGGTATTTCAGATACGCAGTATTTT.

The chain is built from TRBV28 and TRBJ1-6, with D unclear. This CDR3 has 14 residues. The V and J ends lost 1 base and 5 bases respectively, with 6 bases between them. Germline lookup yields CDR1 MDHEN and CDR2 SYDVKM. The chain's CDR3 is CASSLYSNNSPLHF. The CDR3 nucleotides are TGTGCCAGCAGTTTATACAGTAATAATTCACCCCTCCACTTT.

The rearrangement links TRBV5-1 to TRBJ2-2, with D hard to call. The V end was cut by 0 bases, the J end by 1 base, with 10 bases between. The CDR3 has 16 residues. CDR1 SGHRS and CDR2 YFSETQ come from the germline V gene. The CDR3, as DNA: TGCGCCAGCAGCTTGGGGTCATTCGGGAACACCGGGGAGCTGTTTTTT. Protein: CASSLGSFGNTGELFF.

The rearrangement joins TRBV14 to TRBJ2-3, with D maybe TRBD2 (6 bases). V lost 5 bases and J lost 1, with 19 bases in between. The germline V gene encodes CDR1 SGHDN and CDR2 FVKESK. The CDR3 is 17 amino acids. CDR3 residues: CASSYRRVGGGTDTQYF. The CDR3 DNA is TGTGCCAGCAGCTACCGCCGGGTGGGAGGTGGCACAGATACGCAGTATTTT.

J is TRBJ1-5 and V is TRBV28; the D gene is possibly TRBD1 (6 bases). CDR3 length: 17 amino acids. Trimming removed 5 bases from V and 6 bases from J, with 23 bases in between. Germline V gives CDR1 MDHEN, CDR2 SYDVKM. The CDR3 nucleotides read TGTGCCAGCAGTCCGTGGGGGCAATTTCGTCGGGGTCAGCCCCAGCATTTT. It codes for CASSPWGQFRRGQPQHF.

The chain combines TRBV12-3 or TRBV12-4 with TRBJ1-3; D is unresolved. Trimming stripped 0 bases from V and 9 bases from J, with 9 bases between. CDR3 size: 13 residues. This chain's CDR3 is CASSLAAGPTIYF. The CDR3, as DNA: TGTGCCAGCAGTTTAGCCGCGGGCCCCACCATATATTTT.

The CDR3: CASSNRGGELFF. The CDR3 DNA reads as TGTGCCAGCAGTAACAGGGGCGGGGAGCTGTTTTTT. This chain uses TRBV6-5 with TRBJ2-2; 7 nucleotides match TRBD1. Germline V gives CDR1 MNHEY, CDR2 SVGAGI. This CDR3 comprises 12 residues. The V and J ends lost 5 bases and 7 bases, in that order; junction bases with no gene match: 1.

The chain combines TRBV19 with TRBJ1-5, with 7 bases identical to TRBD1. The CDR3 extends over 14 amino acids. Germline V gives CDR1 LNHDA, CDR2 SQIVND (reference sequence). V trimming: 3 bases; J trimming: 2 bases; junction bases outside the gene matches: 1. The CDR3 protein is CASSITGGNQPQHF. The CDR3 coding sequence is TGTGCCAGTAGTATCACAGGGGGCAATCAGCCCCAGCATTTT. Variable domain in full (rest from reference TRBV19 and TRBJ1-5): DGGITQSPKYLFRKEGQNVTLSCEQNLNHDAMYWYRQDPGQGLRLIYYSQIVNDFQKGDIAEGYSVSREKKESFPLTVTSAQKNPTAFYLCASSITGGNQPQHFGDGTRLSIL.

V gene TRBV12-3 or TRBV12-4 combines with J gene TRBJ2-1; TRBD2 is a possible D gene (6 bases). V lost 8 bases and J 9 bases, leaving 14 bases between the germline ends. The CDR3 contains 12 residues. CDR3 sequence (DNA): TGTGCCAGCTCGACGGGAGATCTTGAGCAGTTCTTC. Its translation: CASSTGDLEQFF.

The chain couples TRBV7-8 to TRBJ1-2; D gene ambiguous. The CDR3 sequence is 15 residues long. Trimming stripped 5 bases from V and 6 bases from J, with 19 bases between. Germline V gives CDR1 SGHVS, CDR2 FQNEAQ. The CDR3 sequence: CASSDIPPNANGYTF. For the CDR3, the DNA is TGTGCCAGCAGCGACATTCCTCCGAATGCCAATGGCTACACCTTC.